The next 31 T cell receptor beta chains were all read from a single sample in a study of Ad26.COV2.S vaccination and SARS-CoV-2 variants. Stated treatment: 15 to 20 received Ad26.COV2.S at low or high dose, single or two shots; roughly 5 received placebo; per-sample allocation not given. Samples analyzed were those drawn on day 63 after the first vaccine or placebo injection. Assay used: immunoSEQ multiplex PCR; TCRdb lists only in-frame clones, some missing. Found here are more than 400,000 clones, less than 95% of them singletons; the top ten hold about 4.4%. The material was peripheral blood, obtained in a trial of Ad26.COV2.S vaccine versus placebo. The receptors here all came from a person between 18 and 59 years old who received the Ad26.COV2.S COVID-19 vaccine or a placebo.

The CDR3 nucleotides are TGTGCCAGCAGTTTAGACCTAGCGGGAGTAGGAGATACGCAGTATTTT. It yields the protein CASSLDLAGVGDTQYF. The rearrangement uses TRBV28 and TRBJ2-3; 10 bases match TRBD2. Per germline, CDR1 MDHEN and CDR2 SYDVKM. This CDR3 region has 16 residues. The junction had 7 bases not matched to a gene; V was cut back by 2 bases and J by 5 bases. Filled out from reference TRBV28 and TRBJ2-3, the complete variable domain reads DVKVTQSSRYLVKRTGEKVFLECVQDMDHENMFWYRQDPGLGLRLIYFSYDVKMKEKGDIPEGYSVSREKKERFSLILESASTNQTSMYLCASSLDLAGVGDTQYFGPGTRLTVL.

This clone was observed a few times. This chain joins TRBV6-2 or TRBV6-3 and TRBJ2-7; maybe TRBD2 (5 bases). This CDR3 comprises 14 residues. Germline CDR1 reads MNHEY; CDR2 reads SVGEGT. Trimming stripped 2 bases from V and 2 bases from J, with 10 bases between. The CDR3 bases are TGTGCCAGCAGTTACAACGGGGAAACCTACGAGCAGTACTTC. Residues: CASSYNGETYEQYF.

V usage is TRBV7-9 and J usage is TRBJ1-1; weak D call: TRBD1 (6 bases). The length of the CDR3 is 13 residues. CDR1 SEHNR and CDR2 FQNEAQ come from the germline V gene (reference sequence). V lost 9 bases and J 11 bases, leaving 22 bases between the germline ends. Here the CDR3 reads CASTSRGRFAAFF. Here the CDR3 DNA reads TGTGCCAGTACCTCACGGGGGCGCTTCGCTGCTTTCTTT. Variable domain in full (rest from reference TRBV7-9 and TRBJ1-1): DTGVSQNPRHKITKRGQNVTFRCDPISEHNRLYWYRQTLGQGPEFLTYFQNEAQLEKSRLLSDRFSAERPKGSFSTLEIQRTEQGDSAMYLCASTSRGRFAAFFGQGTRLTVV.

V gene TRBV28 combines with J gene TRBJ1-5; possibly TRBD1 for D (6 bases). The germline V gene encodes CDR1 MDHEN and CDR2 SYDVKM. The CDR3 loop spans 17 amino acids. Trimming pared 4 bases from V and 2 bases from J, leaving 18 bases between. CDR3 loop: CASSWEGGAGGNQPQHF. DNA of the CDR3: TGTGCCAGCAGTTGGGAGGGGGGCGCAGGGGGCAATCAGCCCCAGCATTTT.

This chain uses TRBV7-9 with TRBJ2-2; D gene ambiguous. Germline V gene data show CDR1 as SEHNR and CDR2 as FQNEAQ (reference sequence). The CDR3 length is 16 residues. Trimming left V 2 bases short and J 1 base short, with 11 bases between. CDR3 coding DNA: TGTGCCAGCAGCTTACACCGGACGCGGAACACCGGGGAGCTGTTTTTT. Its translation: CASSLHRTRNTGELFF.

This chain links TRBV2 with TRBJ2-7; the D call may be TRBD1 or TRBD2 (5 bases each). The V gene's germline CDR1 is SNHLY and CDR2 FYNNEI. V was trimmed by 5 bases and J by 3 bases, leaving 17 bases between them. CDR3 size: 15 residues. The DNA of the CDR3 is TGTGCCAGCAGTAGTCCGGGACGAGAGATCTACGAGCAGTACTTC. Translation: CASSSPGREIYEQYF.

CDR3 sequence: CATSGSGHQNTGELFF. CDR3 bases: TGTGCCACGTCCGGATCCGGGCACCAGAACACCGGGGAGCTGTTTTTT. The V and J genes are TRBV28 and TRBJ2-2; D is unclear. Trimming took off 10 bases at V and 1 base at J, with 19 bases between the two ends. The CDR3 consists of 16 residues. Per germline, CDR1 MDHEN and CDR2 SYDVKM.

The chain couples TRBV27 to TRBJ2-7; 8 bases are shared with TRBD1. In germline, CDR1 is MNHEY, CDR2 SMNVEV (reference sequence). This CDR3 has 15 residues. With V trimmed by 6 bases and J by 3 bases, 10 bases remained unmatched. CDR3 sequence (DNA): TGTGCCAGCAGAGCAACAGGGGGAATAAGCTACGAGCAGTACTTC. Residues: CASRATGGISYEQYF.

This sequence joins TRBV19 and TRBJ2-1; D may correspond to TRBD1 or TRBD2 (5 bases each). Germline lookup yields CDR1 LNHDA and CDR2 SQIVND (reference sequence). This CDR3 is built from 14 residues. Trimming cost V 10 bases and J 2 bases, with 15 bases left between them. CDR3 region: CATKEQGAYNEQFF. CDR3 nucleotide sequence: TGTGCCACCAAGGAGCAGGGAGCCTACAATGAGCAGTTCTTC. Complete variable domain (other parts from reference TRBV19 and TRBJ2-1): DGGITQSPKYLFRKEGQNVTLSCEQNLNHDAMYWYRQDPGQGLRLIYYSQIVNDFQKGDIAEGYSVSREKKESFPLTVTSAQKNPTAFYLCATKEQGAYNEQFFGPGTRLTVL.

CDR3 loop: CASSEEDRGGETQYF. The CDR3 nucleotides are TGTGCCAGCAGTGAAGAGGACAGGGGAGGGGAGACCCAGTACTTC. This chain joins TRBV6-1 and TRBJ2-5; 9 bases are shared with TRBD1. V lost 1 base, J lost 5 bases, and 5 bases stayed unmatched. CDR3 length equals 15 residues. The germline CDR1 and CDR2 sequences are MNHNS and SASEGT.

The chain has TRBV5-8 and TRBJ2-1; 10 positions agree with TRBD1. The CDR3 has 14 amino acids. Per germline, CDR1 SGHTS and CDR2 YDEGEE. The V and J ends lost 4 bases and 4 bases, in that order; junction bases with no gene match: 2. CDR3 amino acids: CASSTGQGYNEQFF. CDR3 coding DNA: TGTGCCAGCAGCACGGGACAGGGGTACAATGAGCAGTTCTTC.

The rearrangement joins TRBV6-2 or TRBV6-3 to TRBJ2-1; TRBD2 might be the D (5 bases). The CDR3 has 14 amino acids. The germline gives CDR1 MNHEY, CDR2 SVGEGT. V dropped 5 bases and J dropped 7 bases, with 15 bases sitting between them. The CDR3 loop is CASSKLPGRNEQFF. DNA for the CDR3: TGTGCCAGCAGTAAACTACCGGGAAGGAATGAGCAGTTCTTC.

The rearrangement joins TRBV28 to TRBJ2-1; the D call may be TRBD1 or TRBD2 (6 bases each). Germline assignment: CDR1 MDHEN and CDR2 SYDVKM. Trimming pared 6 bases from V and 7 bases from J, leaving 19 bases between. This CDR3 contains 15 residues. CDR3 sequence (DNA): TGTGCCAGCAGCCTGGGGGGCGGGCTAAGGAATGAGCAGTTCTTC. Translated: CASSLGGGLRNEQFF.

The rearrangement joins TRBV4-1 to TRBJ2-7; unclear D gene. This CDR3 is 13 amino acids long. Germline assignment: CDR1 MGHRA and CDR2 YSYEKL. V was shortened by 4 bases and J by 3 bases, with 10 bases between the two germline ends. The CDR3 protein is CASSPEASYEQYF. In DNA form, the CDR3 reads TGCGCCAGCAGCCCCGAGGCAAGCTACGAGCAGTACTTC.

V is TRBV5-4 and J is TRBJ2-7; TRBD1 matches 7 bases. V trimming: 2 bases; J trimming: 3 bases; junction bases outside the gene matches: 5. Germline V CDR1 and CDR2: SGHNT, YYREEE (reference sequence). The CDR3 sequence is 14 residues long. CDR3 residues: CASSLPGQFYEQYF. The CDR3 nucleotides are TGTGCCAGCAGCTTACCGGGACAGTTCTACGAGCAGTACTTC.

This sequence joins TRBV6-2 or TRBV6-3 and TRBJ1-2; D gene unclear. This CDR3 is built from 14 residues. Germline CDR1 is MNHEY and CDR2 is SVGEGT. With 4 bases removed from V and 8 bases from J, the gap between germline ends came to 17 bases. The CDR3 coding sequence is TGTGCCAGCAGTTCCTCCGAAAGGGTGGAGGGCTACACCTTC. Amino acid sequence: CASSSSERVEGYTF.

The chain recombines TRBV10-3 with TRBJ1-2; D remains unclear. CDR1 and CDR2 from the germline V gene are ENHRY and SYGVKD. The CDR3 runs 11 residues. Trimming took off 3 bases at V and 8 bases at J, with 7 bases between the two ends. The CDR3 loop is CAISEDTGYTF. DNA for the CDR3: TGTGCCATCAGTGAAGACACCGGCTACACCTTC.

V and J are TRBV7-9 and TRBJ2-7; 8 nucleotides line up with TRBD1. CDR3 size: 15 residues. Trimming took 1 base from V and 6 from J; bases not matched to a gene: 8. Germline V CDR1 and CDR2: SEHNR, FQNEAQ (reference sequence). The CDR3 spells CASSLERRGHGEQYF. The CDR3 nucleotides are TGTGCCAGCAGCTTAGAGCGCAGGGGGCACGGCGAGCAGTACTTC.

The chain uses TRBV11-3 and TRBJ2-1, with 11 bases aligning to TRBD1. J lost 2 bases, V lost 5 bases, and 8 bases had no gene match. From germline, CDR1 is SGHNT and CDR2 YENEEA. This CDR3 has 17 residues. The CDR3 spells CASSPGQGVTAYNEQFF. The CDR3 region has the DNA TGTGCCAGCAGCCCGGGACAGGGGGTTACAGCCTACAATGAGCAGTTCTTC.

CDR3 bases: TGCGCCAGCAGCTTGGCCCGTCCGGGAGGGAATGAGCAGTTCTTC. Encoded protein: CASSLARPGGNEQFF. The chain joins TRBV5-1 to TRBJ2-1; 8 positions agree with TRBD2. Germline V gives CDR1 SGHRS, CDR2 YFSETQ. Trimming at V came to 0 bases and at J to 7 bases, leaving 6 bases not matched to a gene. The CDR3 spans 15 residues.

The genes are TRBV6-5 and TRBJ2-7, with TRBD1 identical over 8 bases. Trimming at V came to 6 bases and at J to 7 bases, leaving 14 bases not matched to a gene. The CDR3 has 15 residues. Germline V lookup: CDR1 MNHEY, CDR2 SVGAGI. The CDR3 protein is CASRNQGAVKGEQYF. In nucleotides, the CDR3 is TGTGCCAGCAGGAACCAGGGGGCGGTGAAGGGGGAGCAGTACTTC.

Details on this clone: The same CDR3 arises from other DNA sequences in this sample as well. The rearrangement uses TRBV18 and TRBJ2-5; D is perhaps TRBD1 (5 bases). The CDR3 spans 13 residues. V lost 2 bases and J lost 2, with 6 bases in between. CDR1 and CDR2 from the germline V gene are KGHSH and LQKENI. The CDR3: CASSPRQQETQYF. CDR3 DNA sequence: TGTGCCAGCTCACCAAGACAGCAAGAGACCCAGTACTTC.

The chain joins TRBV11-1 to TRBJ2-2; 7 bases line up with TRBD1. This CDR3 is built from 14 residues. The germline V gene has CDR1 SGHAT and CDR2 FQDESV (reference sequence). The trim removed 5 bases at V and 4 bases at J, leaving 4 bases unmatched. The CDR3 here is CASSLDRITGELFF. CDR3 nucleotides: TGTGCCAGCAGCCTGGACAGGATCACCGGGGAGCTGTTTTTT. Drawing the rest from reference TRBV11-1 and TRBJ2-2, the complete variable domain is EAEVAQSPRYKITEKSQAVAFWCDPISGHATLYWYRQILGQGPELLVQFQDESVVDDSQLPKDRFSAERLKGVDSTLKIQPAELGDSAMYLCASSLDRITGELFFGEGSRLTVL.

The chain uses TRBV18 and TRBJ1-1, with D unclear. The V and J ends lost 2 bases and 3 bases respectively, with 13 bases between them. The CDR3 is made up of 15 amino acids. Germline CDR1 KGHSH, CDR2 LQKENI. CDR3 residues: CASSPIRASDTEAFF. The CDR3 nucleotides read TGTGCCAGCTCACCAATCCGGGCCAGCGACACTGAAGCTTTCTTT.

CDR3 DNA: TGTGCCAGCAGTTCCCCGGGACAGGTACCTTCGGGCTATAGGTTCTTC. Its translation is CASSSPGQVPSGYRFF. The chain has TRBV6-2 or TRBV6-3 and TRBJ2-1, with 8 nucleotides matching TRBD1. From germline, CDR1 is MNHEY and CDR2 SVGEGT. This CDR3 is 16 amino acids long. J was trimmed by 15 bases and V by 4 bases; bases with no gene match: 20.

The rearrangement links TRBV6-2 or TRBV6-3 to TRBJ2-2; TRBD2 is a possible D gene (6 bases). The V and J ends lost 6 bases and 8 bases respectively, with 16 bases between them. CDR1 and CDR2 (germline): MNHEY, SVGEGT. The CDR3 has 14 residues. The CDR3 region has the DNA TGTGCCAGCAGCCAGGGACTGCCGATTGGGGAGCTGTTTTTT. This translates into CASSQGLPIGELFF.

This chain links TRBV28 with TRBJ2-3, with 10 bases fitting TRBD2. V was clipped by 6 bases and J by 0 bases; unmatched bases: 15. Germline V CDR1 and CDR2: MDHEN, SYDVKM. This CDR3 region has 19 residues. CDR3 residues: CASSPPIAGGKTSTDTQYF. The CDR3 DNA reads as TGTGCCAGCAGCCCCCCGATAGCGGGAGGAAAAACAAGCACAGATACGCAGTATTTT.

The V call is TRBV19, the J call TRBJ1-2; 7 positions match TRBD1. CDR1 and CDR2 from the germline V gene are LNHDA and SQIVND (reference sequence). This CDR3 is built from 16 residues. V dropped 9 bases and J dropped 1; count of bases not matched to a gene: 14. This chain's CDR3 is CASGAGGSGLNYGYTF. The CDR3 region has the DNA TGTGCCAGCGGCGCAGGGGGTTCGGGCCTTAACTATGGCTACACCTTC.

This clone was seen only a few times. This sequence joins TRBV18 and TRBJ2-5; D gene ambiguous. The CDR3 sequence is 11 residues long. Germline values: CDR1 KGHSH, CDR2 LQKENI. With 4 bases removed from V and 2 bases from J, the gap between germline ends came to 2 bases. The CDR3 sequence: CASSRQETQYF. DNA for the CDR3: TGTGCCAGCTCACGTCAAGAGACCCAGTACTTC.

The J gene is TRBJ2-5, the V gene TRBV5-6; the D gene is possibly TRBD1 (5 bases). CDR3 length: 14 amino acids. CDR1 is SGHDT and CDR2 is YYEEEE in the germline V gene. The V and J ends lost 0 bases and 2 bases respectively, with 8 bases between them. The CDR3 region is CASSLAGQQETQYF. CDR3 DNA sequence: TGTGCCAGCAGCTTGGCAGGGCAGCAAGAGACCCAGTACTTC.

The rearrangement links TRBV5-6 to TRBJ1-4, with TRBD1 as a possible D gene (6 bases). The CDR3 is made up of 15 amino acids. Deletions cut 1 base from V and 10 bases from J, with 17 bases between. The germline gives CDR1 SGHDT, CDR2 YYEEEE. Here the CDR3 DNA reads TGTGCCAGCAGCTTGTGGGGGGCGCGCGTAGGAAAACTGTTTTTT. Amino acid sequence: CASSLWGARVGKLFF.